This T cell receptor (beta chain) was captured in a study of beta chain features in type 1 diabetes (dated by TCRdb to 2016 to 2019). Broadly, across the study: Mean age, gender distribution, total cell number and subset yield did not differ between patients and healthy donors. A total of some 110 million sorted cells were examined across all samples, and the number of cells per subset was strongly correlated with RNA yield. The study compared TCRB repertoires of sorted circulating CD4+ T cell subsets between recently diagnosed type 1 diabetes patients and matched healthy donors. Regulatory and stem cell-like memory subsets were isolated from only 8 patients and roughly 8 healthy donors, whereas naive and central memory subsets came from all 28 donors. Points the paper makes about the study in general: PCR might favor shorter templates, but patient and control samples were amplified and corrected together, so any skew would affect both groups equally. Because small numbers of individuals were included in the HLA sub-analyses, any influence of HLA type on TCRB rearrangement was left unresolved. Because cDNA was sequenced instead of genomic DNA, highly expressing activated cells could be over-represented, though the groups showed no difference in activation or CD3 levels. Naive, central memory and regulatory TCRB repertoires appeared to be more alike among patients than among healthy donors. In all four CD4+ subsets, TCRB CDR3 length was moderately but significantly shorter in type 1 diabetes patients. Fewer insertions and more nucleotide deletions at VDJ recombination sites were observed in patients with type 1 diabetes, implying thymic rearrangement abnormalities.

With regard to this clone: Its recognized antigen is unknown. Nothing much larger sits one base from this clone, and base qualities are not available.

The entire isolated RNA was reverse transcribed using the High Capacity cDNA Reverse Transcription Kit, and thus expressed TCRB transcripts were sequenced. Deep immunoSEQ sequencing was applied to naive, central memory and regulatory T cell samples, giving an average of about 3.57 million total reads per sample. After sorted cells were lysed in RLT buffer, RNA was extracted with DNase-treated RNeasy Micro or Mini kits, with the choice depending on cell number. Each cell subset was processed separately to prevent cross-contamination, with patient and healthy donor samples processed together. Using the immunoSEQ multiplex PCR, TCRB sequences were amplified from cDNA into 87-bp fragments spanning the CDR3 region. Sequencing of the amplicons was done on the Illumina HiSeq platform. The authors' pipeline ran thus. PCR bias was computationally corrected using synthetic template baselines, reads within Hamming distance 2 were collapsed, and singletons that could not be merged were discarded. Reads were aligned to IMGT to assign V, D and J genes, CDR3 length, and insertions or deletions at six rearrangement sites. Within each subset, clonotype counts were normalized to sorted cell number, after which true diversity and Gini coefficients were computed with the tcR R package. The overlap coefficient, calculated on TCRB nucleotide sequences, was used to quantify repertoire sharing. Out-of-frame TCRB sequences from naive cells were analyzed as a proxy for the pre-selection repertoire. TCRdb carries this immuneACCESS record with in-frame sequences only. Its versions omit some clonotypes, under half of them owing to an unresolved V gene in the studies checked, with the rest unexplained. V and J calls and clone size are copied from that table; D and trimming were computed from the DNA. This sample comprises hundreds of thousands of clones, 11% to 15% of them detected only once. The ten largest clones represent approximately 0.042% of the sample.

Each donor gave one peripheral blood draw, about 110 mL on average, collected into heparinised tubes. Using a panel that included CD45RO, CCR7, CD25, CD127, CD95 and CD27, naive, central memory, regulatory and stem cell-like memory CD4+ T cells were sorted on a BD FACSAria II. All sorted populations exceeded 98% purity. PBMCs were separated immediately by Lymphoprep density gradient centrifugation and were stained directly, without being cultured. So that batch effects would be minimized, each experiment stained and sorted samples in pairs, pairing one healthy donor with one patient. This receptor was identified in a man between 18 and 29 years old with type 1 diabetes. The sample comprised naive CD4+ T cells from blood. Taken with the paper, the label for cell subset or site translates to: true naive CD4+ T cells.

Read as DNA, the sequence is TGCGCCAGCAGCCAAGATCGGGGCAGGATTTATGGCGCCTACGAGCAGTACTTC. It is translated as CASSQDRGRIYGAYEQYF. The chain couples TRBV4-3 to TRBJ2-7; the D region is possibly TRBD1 or TRBD2, each matching across 5 bases. The germline V gene supplies CDR1 LGHNA and CDR2 YSLEER. V is pared back by 0 bases and J by 2 bases, with 20 bases lying between the germline termini. Measured from the cysteine to the phenylalanine, the CDR3 is 18 residues long. CDR3 DNA is the only sequence kept; it has 54 bases, read in frame from the first base.